Each of the 16 T cell receptor beta chains below was sequenced from the same sample in a study of regulatory T cells in long-lasting Graves disease. TCR beta libraries were built with iRepertoire HTBI primers and Arm-PCR of CDR3 regions. One entry per CDR3 protein, called by TCRdb with MiXCR from the multiplex PCR reads. The sample shows approximately 400,000 distinct CDR3 sequences, approximately 25% of them seen only once. Stated time point: persistent/refractory GD, antithyroid drugs over 5 years with positive TRAb. Extracted RNA from PBMCs served as the source of the TCR library. Specimen: peripheral blood mononuclear cells (PBMCs), collected when the disease was refractory, from a patient treated with antithyroid drugs. Receptors originate from a woman aged 40-49 years with Graves disease.

This clonotype was detected once. This may be a read error, as it is one base from a much larger clone. The J gene is TRBJ2-7, the V gene TRBV12-3 or TRBV12-4; 9 positions match TRBD2. The CDR3 spans 19 residues. V trimming: 4 bases; J trimming: 0 bases; junction bases outside the gene matches: 16. CDR3 sequence: CASSSLTYRTSASSYEQYF. The CDR3 region has the DNA TGTGCCAGCAGTTCACTGACCTACCGGACTAGCGCGAGCTCCTACGAGCAGTACTTC.

The genes are TRBV7-9 and TRBJ2-1, with 10 bases matching TRBD2. The CDR3 extends over 16 amino acids. The junction had 13 bases not matched to a gene; V was cut back by 5 bases and J by 9 bases. CDR1 and CDR2 from the germline V gene are SEHNR and FQNEAQ (reference sequence). The CDR3 reads CASSPTGTSVRSEQFF. For the CDR3, the DNA is TGTGCCAGCAGCCCGACCGGGACTAGCGTAAGGAGTGAGCAGTTCTTC.

This clonotype was detected many times. J is TRBJ1-1 and V is TRBV6-1; D unclear. The CDR3 loop spans 15 amino acids. V was clipped by 2 bases and J by 2 bases, with 12 bases between them. CDR1 is MNHNS, CDR2 SASEGT, per germline. The CDR3 DNA reads as TGTGCCAGCAGTGAACCTGGCAGAAAAAACACTGAAGCTTTCTTT. Protein: CASSEPGRKNTEAFF.

This clonotype was observed at least ten times. The rearrangement links TRBV28 to TRBJ2-2; no clear D gene. The ends were cut back, 7 bases at V and 1 base at J, with 7 bases in the middle. The CDR3 consists of 13 residues. Germline V CDR1 and CDR2: MDHEN, SYDVKM. DNA for the CDR3: TGTGCCAGCAATAGCCAGAACACCGGGGAGCTGTTTTTT. This translates into CASNSQNTGELFF. Filled out from reference TRBV28 and TRBJ2-2, the complete variable domain reads DVKVTQSSRYLVKRTGEKVFLECVQDMDHENMFWYRQDPGLGLRLIYFSYDVKMKEKGDIPEGYSVSREKKERFSLILESASTNQTSMYLCASNSQNTGELFFGEGSRLTVL.

This chain links TRBV4-1 with TRBJ1-4; no clear D gene. The CDR3 extends over 12 amino acids. Germline V gene sequence: CDR1 MGHRA, CDR2 YSYEKL. V lost 4 bases and J lost 10, with 10 bases in between. The CDR3 nucleotides read TGCGCCAGCAGCCTACGTGGCGGAAAACTGTTTTTT. It codes for CASSLRGGKLFF.

Only a few counts were recorded for this clonotype. The V call is TRBV12-3 or TRBV12-4, the J call TRBJ2-3, with 9 bases identical to TRBD1. V lost 5 bases, J lost 1 base, and 7 bases stayed unmatched. The CDR3 contains 16 residues. Here the CDR3 DNA reads TGTGCCAGCAGTCGAGACAGGGGGTTAGGCACAGATACGCAGTATTTT. Protein product: CASSRDRGLGTDTQYF.

Ten or more counts support this clonotype. V gene TRBV2 combines with J gene TRBJ1-2, with D uncertain. CDR3 length: 15 residues. Germline V gives CDR1 SNHLY, CDR2 FYNNEI. V was trimmed by 5 bases and J by 0 bases, leaving 13 bases between them. CDR3 loop: CASSPRRAANYGYTF. DNA for the CDR3: TGTGCCAGCAGTCCCCGGCGGGCAGCTAACTATGGCTACACCTTC.

This clonotype was recorded a few times. This chain links TRBV5-4 with TRBJ2-2; 7 bases fit TRBD2. V lost 2 bases to trimming and J lost 12 bases; unmatched junction nucleotides: 19. There are 17 residues in the CDR3. Germline CDR1 and CDR2: SGHNT and YYREEE (reference sequence). The DNA of the CDR3 is TGTGCCAGCAGCTTTGAGCTCGAGGGGAGGGAAAGGAGAAAGCTGTTTTTT. Its protein is CASSFELEGRERRKLFF.

This clonotype has ten or more counts. The gene calls are TRBV2 and TRBJ1-6; TRBD1 is a possible D gene (6 bases). Germline values: CDR1 SNHLY, CDR2 FYNNEI. The CDR3 covers 17 residues. V lost 2 bases, J lost 9 bases, and 20 bases lay in between. The chain's CDR3 is CASSETGTQGLGSPLHF. CDR3 bases: TGTGCCAGCAGTGAAACGGGGACGCAGGGGCTTGGTTCACCCCTCCACTTT.

The chain is built from TRBV12-3 or TRBV12-4 and TRBJ2-1, with TRBD2 identical over 12 bases. The ends lost 4 bases at V and 8 bases at J; junction bases unmatched: 6. The CDR3 covers 15 residues. This CDR3 reads CASSSTSGRSYEQFF. The CDR3 DNA is TGTGCCAGCAGTTCAACTAGCGGGAGGTCCTATGAGCAGTTCTTC.

A single count supports this clonotype. A much more abundant neighbour one base away suggests this may be a read error. This chain links TRBV28 with TRBJ2-7; 7 positions agree with TRBD2. The CDR3 contains 17 residues. CDR1 is MDHEN and CDR2 is SYDVKM in the germline V gene. The CDR3 region is CASTSQGGSPSVYEQCF. The CDR3, as DNA: TGTGCCAGCACCTCTCAGGGCGGGAGCCCTTCTGTCTACGAGCAGTGCTTC.

This clonotype was seen a handful of times. The chain joins TRBV20-1 to TRBJ2-7; tentatively, D is TRBD1 or TRBD2 (5 bases each). The germline gives CDR1 DFQATT, CDR2 SNEGSKA (reference sequence). The CDR3 consists of 17 residues. Trimming took off 0 bases at V and 1 base at J, with 19 bases between the two ends. The CDR3 nucleotides read TGCAGTGCTAGAGATCTAGCTTGGGCAGGGAGATCCTACGAGCAGTACTTC. Protein product: CSARDLAWAGRSYEQYF.

This clonotype was detected ten times or more. The chain recombines TRBV28 with TRBJ2-7; possible D gene TRBD1, 6 bases. The CDR3 is made up of 12 amino acids. V was trimmed by 2 bases and J by 6 bases, leaving 8 bases between them. Germline assignment: CDR1 MDHEN and CDR2 SYDVKM. CDR3 sequence: CASSLGGSEQYF. The DNA for the CDR3 is TGTGCCAGCAGTTTAGGGGGCTCCGAGCAGTACTTC. The full variable domain, with the rest looked up from reference TRBV28 and TRBJ2-7, is DVKVTQSSRYLVKRTGEKVFLECVQDMDHENMFWYRQDPGLGLRLIYFSYDVKMKEKGDIPEGYSVSREKKERFSLILESASTNQTSMYLCASSLGGSEQYFGPGTRLTVT.

This clonotype turned up a few times. The V call is TRBV27, the J call TRBJ2-1; 12 nucleotides align to TRBD2. Germline loops: CDR1 MNHEY, CDR2 SMNVEV (reference sequence). CDR3 length: 17 amino acids. The ends lost 6 bases at V and 4 bases at J; junction bases unmatched: 10. CDR3 bases: TGTGCCAGCAGCATGACCGGGACTAGCGGGTCTTACAATGAGCAGTTCTTC. Residues: CASSMTGTSGSYNEQFF.

This clonotype was recorded many times. The junction and the germline gene differ at one end; a read error may be behind it. DNA of the CDR3: TGTGCCAGCAGTCCCCCATTGGGGATGCACTTC. This codes for CASSPPLGMHF. The gene calls are TRBV28 and TRBJ1-2; D ambiguous. The CDR3 is 11 residues long. Germline loops: CDR1 MDHEN, CDR2 SYDVKM.

This clonotype was seen more than once but under ten times. V gene TRBV7-2 combines with J gene TRBJ2-2, with a possible D match to TRBD2 (5 bases). Germline CDR1 is SGHTA and CDR2 is FQGNSA. Trimming stripped 5 bases from V and 6 bases from J, with 16 bases between. The CDR3 contains 15 residues. Written as DNA, the CDR3 is TGTGCCAGCAGCACAAATTTACTAGTGTCCGGGGAGCTGTTTTTT. Protein product: CASSTNLLVSGELFF.